Described below is a single TCR beta chain sequence and its context. CDR3 length: 16 amino acids. J was trimmed by 5 bases and V by 5 bases; bases with no gene match: 9. Germline lookup yields CDR1 SGHNT and CDR2 YENEEA. This sample was included in a study of blood T cell repertoires in COVID-19. In the study overall: Whether acute or convalescent, the COVID-19 samples came from the United States, Italy and Spain. PBMCs, B-cell-depleted T cells, or T cells were the source of the cDNA or gDNA that made up the material.

Original processing methods: Reference gene primer amplification gave estimated nucleated cell counts. The assay was immunoSEQ multiplex PCR, and TCRdb's table has in-frame clones only and misses some. V and J calls and clone size are given by that table; D and trimming were obtained from the DNA. Here the sample spans 150,000 to 200,000 clones, 80% to 90% being singletons. The sample comprised peripheral blood. The gene calls are TRBV11-3 and TRBJ2-5; 12 bases line up with TRBD2. The receptor was derived from a man between 18 and 29 years old who had recovered from COVID-19. CDR3 sequence (DNA): TGTGCCAGCAGCCCGGGCCTAGCGGGAGGGCCGGAGACCCAGTACTTC. Translated, it gives CASSPGLAGGPETQYF.